This entry lists 9 T cell receptor beta chains sequenced from one sample in a study of T cells in narcolepsy. The method was immunoSEQ multiplex PCR; TCRdb's version includes in-frame clones alone and lacks a portion of them. The repertoire holds 25,000 or so clones, with almost 85% as singletons. The sample was memory (CD45RA-) CD4+ T cells from blood. These receptors came from a human donor in good health.

V is TRBV2 and J is TRBJ1-3; D is unresolved. Trimming took off 3 bases at V and 9 bases at J, with 9 bases between the two ends. The V gene's germline CDR1 is SNHLY and CDR2 FYNNEI. The length of the CDR3 is 12 residues. The CDR3 bases are TGTGCCAGCAGTGAGAGAGGTGCCACCATATATTTT. Its translation: CASSERGATIYF.

The chain uses TRBV6-1 and TRBJ2-1; D may correspond to TRBD1 or TRBD2 (5 bases each). The CDR3 is 14 amino acids. The V and J ends lost 5 bases and 10 bases respectively, with 18 bases between them. Per the germline V gene, CDR1 is MNHNS and CDR2 is SASEGT. The CDR3 nucleotides are TGTGCCAGCAGTTTCCGGGGCCTCGGTGGCGAGCAGTTCTTC. Translation: CASSFRGLGGEQFF.

The chain uses TRBV29-1 and TRBJ2-2, with 8 bases that match TRBD2. J was trimmed by 4 bases and V by 7 bases; bases with no gene match: 14. Per the germline V gene, CDR1 is SQVTM and CDR2 is ANQGSEA. CDR3 length equals 16 residues. The CDR3 sequence is CSGSAGGGSSTGELFF. CDR3 coding DNA: TGCAGCGGATCCGCGGGGGGCGGGTCGAGCACCGGGGAGCTGTTTTTT.

This sequence joins TRBV2 and TRBJ1-1; maybe TRBD1 (6 bases). The germline V gene has CDR1 SNHLY and CDR2 FYNNEI. V lost 6 bases and J 8 bases, leaving 16 bases between the germline ends. The CDR3 has 13 amino acids. The CDR3: CASRDTGSREAFF. The CDR3 region has the DNA TGTGCCAGCAGGGACACAGGGTCGAGGGAAGCTTTCTTT.

The chain combines TRBV6-1 with TRBJ1-5; 11 bases agree with TRBD1. This CDR3 is built from 14 residues. The V gene's germline CDR1 is MNHNS and CDR2 SASEGT. With V trimmed by 5 bases and J by 6 bases, 3 bases remained unmatched. The CDR3 here is CASSPDRGRQPQHF. CDR3 DNA sequence: TGTGCCAGCAGTCCGGACAGGGGGCGTCAGCCCCAGCATTTT.

The count of this clone is one. The genes are TRBV5-1 and TRBJ2-7, with 7 bases identical to TRBD2. CDR1 SGHRS and CDR2 YFSETQ come from the germline V gene. The CDR3 is 13 residues long. With 3 bases clipped from V and 9 bases from J, the junction kept 9 bases outside the gene matches. CDR3 DNA: TGCGCCAGCAGCTCTCTAGCGGACTTTCGGCAGTACTTC. Residues: CASSSLADFRQYF.

This chain connects TRBV7-9 to TRBJ1-1; D is unclear. V dropped 3 bases and J dropped 6 bases, with 14 bases sitting between them. This CDR3 region has 14 residues. Germline lookup yields CDR1 SEHNR and CDR2 FQNEAQ (reference sequence). The DNA of the CDR3 is TGTGCCAGCAGCTTGAACTGGGATGGCTCTGAAGCTTTCTTT. The encoded protein is CASSLNWDGSEAFF.

This rearrangement joins TRBV7-2 to TRBJ1-1; the D gene is possibly TRBD1 (6 bases). V lost 6 bases and J 11 bases, leaving 19 bases between the germline ends. Germline lookup yields CDR1 SGHTA and CDR2 FQGNSA. The CDR3 contains 13 residues. The CDR3 loop reads CASSEGGEFRAFF. The CDR3 nucleotides are TGTGCCAGCAGTGAAGGGGGGGAGTTTCGGGCTTTCTTT.

V usage is TRBV11-3 and J usage is TRBJ2-3, with TRBD1 as a possible D gene (5 bases). Germline lookup yields CDR1 SGHNT and CDR2 YENEEA. V lost 2 bases and J lost 5, with 14 bases in between. This CDR3 spans 15 amino acids. Here the CDR3 DNA reads TGTGCCAGCAGCTTAAGGGCAGGGAAAAAAGATACGCAGTATTTT. This translates into CASSLRAGKKDTQYF.